The present T cell receptor (beta chain) was sequenced within a study of technical replicates of blood from a few donors. The CDR3 spans 14 residues. V shed 6 bases, J shed 4 bases, and the junction held 8 bases outside the gene matches. Per germline, CDR1 SGHRS and CDR2 YFSETQ. This table comes from immunoSEQ multiplex PCR, and its TCRdb copy is limited to in-frame clones, with some not included. The table shows 70,000 to 95,000 clones, with about 94% occurring only once. The sequence was obtained from a human donor in good health. The sample consisted of T cells isolated from PBMCs. The chain employs TRBV5-1 and TRBJ2-3; 7 bases are shared with TRBD2. The CDR3 region has the DNA TGCGCCAGCATCCAGTGGGGGGGGGCAGATACGCAGTATTTT. Its translation: CASIQWGGADTQYF.